This T cell receptor beta chain stems from a study of Ad26.COV2.S vaccination and SARS-CoV-2 variants. Study background: Donor joined the COV1001 Ad26.COV2.S trial arm. Into the muscle, Ad26.COV2.S was dosed once or twice, 56 days apart.

Repertoires were generated with immunoSEQ multiplex PCR, while TCRdb's copy carries only in-frame clones and drops some. Among 300,000 to 400,000 clones listed, approximately 84% were seen once. This clone has a single count. What it binds is not known. The CDR3 totals 14 residues. The V gene end was trimmed by 6 bases and the J gene end by 4 bases; junction bases not matched to a gene: 11. The germline CDR1 and CDR2 sequences are SQVTM and ANQGSEA. As to treatment: some 20 received Ad26.COV2.S at low or high dose, single or two shots; 5 received placebo; per-sample allocation not given. Specimen acquisition occurred on day 63 following the initial vaccine or placebo injection. Its platform was an Ad26 vector, and its expressed antigen was Wuhan-strain SARS-CoV-2 spike. Points from the study as a whole: People who got the vaccine or the placebo had similar non-spike TCR breadth.

V is TRBV29-1 and J is TRBJ1-2; 7 bases line up with TRBD1. Specimen: peripheral blood, collected in a trial of Ad26.COV2.S vaccine versus placebo. The sequence derives from a person aged 18 to 59 who received the Ad26.COV2.S COVID-19 vaccine or a placebo. The CDR3 loop is CSVAGTAQTYGYTF. DNA for the CDR3: TGCAGCGTCGCCGGGACAGCCCAGACCTATGGCTACACCTTC.